These T cell receptor beta chains were read from a single sample in a study of shared clonotypes between healthy human individuals. Sequenced by immunoSEQ multiplex PCR; TCRdb stores in-frame clones only, minus some. The table records approximately 470,000 clones, 70% to 80% of them present only once. Sequencing input: PBMCs. These receptors originate from a woman in her thirties or forties in good health. Some clones in this sample may be carry-over from other donors' samples. CDR3s include the opening cysteine and the closing phenylalanine or tryptophan. D genes are given only for firm matches. Size tells how often a clone was seen (once, few, many) or the class of an expanded clone, and some rows leave it out.

NA,TRBV7-8,18,TRBJ2-7,TRBD2,CASSLGGIAGLSSYEQYF,TGTGCCAGCAGCTTAGGGGGGATAGCGGGCCTAAGCTCCTACGAGCAGTACTTC
NA,TRBV30,11,TRBJ1-2,NA,CAWSGGYGYTF,TGTGCCTGGAGTGGGGGTTATGGCTACACCTTC
NA,TRBV5-1,15,TRBJ1-6,NA,CASSPRAGDDSPLHF,TGCGCCAGCAGCCCGAGGGCAGGGGACGATTCACCCCTCCACTTT
NA,TRBV18,16,TRBJ2-1,TRBD2,CASSPSGIGLYNEQFF,TGTGCCAGCTCCCCCAGCGGGATCGGCCTTTACAATGAGCAGTTCTTC
NA,TRBV6-6,13,TRBJ2-1,NA,CASSYPGSGEQFF,TGTGCCAGCAGTTACCCAGGTTCGGGTGAGCAGTTCTTC
NA,TRBV18,14,TRBJ2-1,NA,CASSRSGRYNEQFF,TGTGCCAGCTCACGATCCGGCCGTTACAATGAGCAGTTCTTC
once,TRBV5-1,15,TRBJ2-5,TRBD1,CASSHRDRGQETQYF,TGCGCCAGCAGCCACCGGGACAGGGGCCAAGAGACCCAGTACTTC
NA,TRBV9,15,TRBJ2-5,TRBD2,CASSGGRAVTETQYF,TGTGCCAGCAGTGGGGGGAGGGCGGTAACGGAGACCCAGTACTTC
NA,TRBV7-9,14,TRBJ2-1,NA,CASSLDGGSGEQFF,TGTGCCAGCAGCTTAGATGGGGGGTCTGGTGAGCAGTTCTTC
NA,TRBV30,12,TRBJ1-2,NA,CAWSVEWNGYTF,TGTGCCTGGAGTGTCGAGTGGAATGGCTACACCTTC
NA,TRBV9,15,TRBJ2-6,NA,CASSRDLSGANVLTF,TGTGCCAGCAGCCGGGATCTCTCTGGGGCCAACGTCCTGACTTTC
NA,TRBV10-3,14,TRBJ1-1,TRBD1,CAAQTGGMNTEAFF,TGTGCCGCCCAGACAGGGGGAATGAACACTGAAGCTTTCTTT
few,TRBV4-2,17,TRBJ2-7,TRBD2,CASSQSVSREILYEQYF,TGTGCCAGCAGCCAATCGGTATCGCGGGAGATTCTCTACGAGCAGTACTTC
NA,TRBV5-3,15,TRBJ2-7,NA,CARSSGQPKSYEQYF,TGTGCCAGAAGCAGCGGACAGCCTAAATCCTACGAGCAGTACTTC
NA,TRBV6-5,11,TRBJ2-5,TRBD2,CAVGRKETQYF,TGTGCCGTCGGGAGGAAGGAGACCCAGTACTTC
NA,TRBV6-5,13,TRBJ1-5,NA,CASSYGGVEPQHF,TGTGCCAGCAGTTACGGAGGGGTGGAGCCCCAGCATTTT
NA,TRBV7-7,14,TRBJ1-3,NA,CASSLTESGNTIYF,TGTGCCAGCAGCTTGACAGAATCTGGAAACACCATATATTTT
once,TRBV30,15,TRBJ2-7,TRBD2,CAWRGLGGGSYEQYF,TGTGCCTGGAGGGGACTGGGGGGAGGGTCCTACGAGCAGTACTTC
NA,TRBV28,12,TRBJ2-1,NA,CASSPLASEQFF,TGTGCCAGCAGCCCTCTAGCGAGTGAGCAGTTCTTC
NA,TRBV5-1,11,TRBJ1-1,NA,CASSLEGTPFF,TGCGCCAGCAGCTTGGAGGGGACGCCTTTCTTT
NA,TRBV5-4,14,TRBJ1-6,NA,CASSLAGEDSPLHF,TGTGCCAGCAGCTTGGCAGGGGAAGATTCACCCCTCCACTTT
NA,TRBV27,15,TRBJ2-7,TRBD2,CASSLLGLGRYEQYF,TGTGCCAGCAGTTTACTAGGACTAGGTCGTTACGAGCAGTACTTC